Following are 27 T cell receptor beta chains from one sample sequenced in a study of control samples from healthy donors and cancer patients. Sequencing used immunoSEQ multiplex PCR; TCRdb keeps in-frame clones, though not all of them. The data show around 120,000 clones, 85% to 90% seen once. The sample was PBMCs. Receptors originate from a woman between 45 and 65 years old with colorectal cancer.

This clone appeared a single time. V usage is TRBV4-2 and J usage is TRBJ1-5; D possibly corresponds to TRBD1 (5 bases). V gave up 1 base and J gave up 6 bases, with 16 bases separating them. Germline assignment: CDR1 LGHNA and CDR2 YNFKEQ. The length of the CDR3 is 16 residues. The CDR3 protein is CASSQGAGEIAQPQHF. The CDR3 coding sequence is TGTGCCAGCAGCCAAGGGGCGGGGGAAATTGCTCAGCCCCAGCATTTT.

This clone showed up many times. This chain connects TRBV2 to TRBJ2-3; TRBD2 might be the D (7 bases). V was trimmed by 4 bases and J by 1 base, leaving 15 bases between them. The CDR3 is 16 amino acids. The germline V gene encodes CDR1 SNHLY and CDR2 FYNNEI. In DNA form, the CDR3 reads TGTGCCAGCAGTGCGGGGGGCGCGGTTGGCACAGATACGCAGTATTTT. This encodes CASSAGGAVGTDTQYF.

The chain links TRBV3-1 (or the pseudogene TRBV3-2) to TRBJ1-2; 8 nucleotides line up with TRBD1. This CDR3 spans 12 amino acids. After removal of 3 bases from V and 8 bases from J, the junction contained 2 bases not matched to a gene. The germline V gene has CDR1 LGHDT and CDR2 YNNKEL (reference sequence). The CDR3 region has the DNA TGTGCCAGCAGCCACGGGACAGGCGGCTACACCTTC. Amino acids: CASSHGTGGYTF.

The chain joins TRBV6-5 to TRBJ2-3; the D gene could be TRBD1 or TRBD2 (5 bases each). CDR3 length: 10 residues. CDR1 MNHEY and CDR2 SVGAGI come from the germline V gene. The V end was cut by 10 bases, the J end by 9 bases, with 11 bases between. The CDR3 protein is CATRGQTQYF. DNA for the CDR3: TGTGCCACCCGGGGCCAAACGCAGTATTTT.

The chain carries TRBV6-5 and TRBJ1-5; no clear D gene. V shed 6 bases and J shed 7 bases, with 13 bases lying between them. CDR1 and CDR2 from the germline V gene are MNHEY and SVGAGI. There are 13 residues in the CDR3. CDR3: CASSRSRVQPQHF. The CDR3 nucleotides read TGTGCCAGCAGCAGATCGAGGGTCCAGCCCCAGCATTTT.

The chain carries TRBV5-6 and TRBJ1-6; a weak D match, TRBD1 (6 bases). CDR3 length equals 17 residues. Per germline, CDR1 SGHDT and CDR2 YYEEEE. V was cut by 0 bases and J by 3 bases, with 13 bases left in between. Here the CDR3 reads CASSLVSGGGYNSPLHF. The CDR3 bases are TGTGCCAGCAGCTTGGTTAGTGGAGGGGGCTATAATTCACCCCTCCACTTT.

This chain joins TRBV19 and TRBJ2-2; D is possibly TRBD1 (5 bases). CDR1 and CDR2 (germline): LNHDA, SQIVND (reference sequence). Trimming cost V 7 bases and J 5 bases, with 26 bases left between them. The CDR3 covers 18 residues. The CDR3 protein is CASTRFSSGQGRTGELFF. The CDR3 DNA sequence: TGTGCCAGTACCAGATTTTCGTCCGGGCAGGGAAGAACCGGGGAGCTGTTTTTT.

The chain joins TRBV2 to TRBJ1-2, with TRBD1 identical over 7 bases. The CDR3 has 18 amino acids. From germline, CDR1 is SNHLY and CDR2 FYNNEI. After removal of 2 bases from V and 6 bases from J, the junction contained 18 bases not matched to a gene. The DNA for the CDR3 is TGTGCCAGCAGTGAACTAAGGGGGCGAAGTCCGGGCAAAGATGGCTACACCTTC. Encoded protein: CASSELRGRSPGKDGYTF.

The rearrangement uses TRBV18 and TRBJ2-5; 11 bases agree with TRBD1. Germline V gene sequence: CDR1 KGHSH, CDR2 LQKENI. The CDR3 loop spans 16 amino acids. The V segment lost 6 bases and the J segment 4 bases; nucleotides outside the gene matches: 10. CDR3 in amino acids: CASSDGQGALGETQYF. CDR3 nucleotide sequence: TGTGCCAGCTCCGATGGACAGGGGGCATTGGGAGAGACCCAGTACTTC.

The chain has TRBV5-5 and TRBJ2-1; tentative D call: TRBD1 (6 bases). V dropped 5 bases and J dropped 3 bases, with 12 bases sitting between them. Germline CDR1 SGHKS, CDR2 YYEKEE (reference sequence). The CDR3 length is 14 residues. The CDR3 region is CASRTRDNYNEQFF. The CDR3 DNA reads TGTGCCAGCAGAACCCGGGACAACTACAATGAGCAGTTCTTC.

This clone was detected only a few times. The CDR3 nucleotides are TGTGCCAGCAGCGTATCGGTCGATAAAAGCTACGAGCAGTACTTC. It specifies CASSVSVDKSYEQYF. This rearrangement joins TRBV9 to TRBJ2-7; D call uncertain. The ends were cut back, 1 base at V and 3 bases at J, with 14 bases in the middle. This CDR3 spans 15 amino acids. Looked up from germline, CDR1 is SGDLS and CDR2 is YYNGEE. The full variable domain, in which reference TRBV9 and TRBJ2-7 provide the parts outside the CDR3, is DSGVTQTPKHLITATGQRVTLRCSPRSGDLSVYWYQQSLDQGLQFLIQYYNGEERAKGNILERFSAQQFPDLHSELNLSSLELGDSALYFCASSVSVDKSYEQYFGPGTRLTVT.

This sequence joins TRBV28 and TRBJ1-4; D remains ambiguous. The germline V and J ends were trimmed by 3 bases and 8 bases, with 16 bases remaining between them. There are 15 residues in the CDR3. Germline V gives CDR1 MDHEN, CDR2 SYDVKM. This CDR3 reads CASSFPGVLREKLFF. The CDR3 nucleotides are TGTGCCAGCAGTTTCCCCGGGGTCTTACGGGAAAAACTGTTTTTT. The full variable domain, rest sourced from reference TRBV28 and TRBJ1-4, is DVKVTQSSRYLVKRTGEKVFLECVQDMDHENMFWYRQDPGLGLRLIYFSYDVKMKEKGDIPEGYSVSREKKERFSLILESASTNQTSMYLCASSFPGVLREKLFFGSGTQLSVL.

This clone was detected a few times. This chain connects TRBV28 to TRBJ2-6, with D unclear. V was trimmed by 5 bases and J by 0 bases, leaving 5 bases between them. CDR3 length equals 14 residues. Germline V lookup: CDR1 MDHEN, CDR2 SYDVKM. CDR3 loop: CASSDDSGANVLTF. In DNA form, the CDR3 reads TGTGCCAGCAGTGATGACTCTGGGGCCAACGTCCTGACTTTC.

This rearrangement joins TRBV5-1 to TRBJ1-5; D gene uncertain. The CDR3 totals 14 residues. Trimming cost V 2 bases and J 7 bases, with 13 bases left between them. From germline, CDR1 is SGHRS and CDR2 YFSETQ. The CDR3 nucleotides read TGCGCCAGCAGCTTCGAGGGCCTTGGACAGCCCCAGCATTTT. Translated: CASSFEGLGQPQHF.

In its sample, this clone was seen once. The genes are TRBV2 and TRBJ1-6, with D possibly being TRBD1 (6 bases). V was pared by 11 bases and J by 7 bases, with 15 bases between. The CDR3 consists of 13 residues. The germline V gene encodes CDR1 SNHLY and CDR2 FYNNEI. The CDR3, as DNA: TGTGCCGGGGGCCCCGAGGGGAATTCACCCCTCCACTTT. Translation gives CAGGPEGNSPLHF. Full variable domain (rest looked up from reference TRBV2 and TRBJ1-6): EPEVTQTPSHQVTQMGQEVILRCVPISNHLYFYWYRQILGQKVEFLVSFYNNEISEKSEIFDDQFSVERPDGSNFTLKIRSTKLEDSAMYFCAGGPEGNSPLHFGNGTRLTVT.

This clone was recorded once. This sequence joins TRBV6-1 and TRBJ1-2; D possibly corresponds to TRBD1 (6 bases). The germline gives CDR1 MNHNS, CDR2 SASEGT. The germline V and J ends were trimmed by 1 base and 5 bases, with 14 bases remaining between them. This CDR3 is 15 amino acids long. The CDR3 spells CASSEGYREGYGYTF. The CDR3 DNA sequence: TGTGCCAGCAGTGAAGGATACAGGGAAGGTTATGGCTACACCTTC.

The chain recombines TRBV6-1 with TRBJ2-7; TRBD2 matches 10 bases. This CDR3 is built from 16 residues. CDR1 is MNHNS and CDR2 is SASEGT in the germline V gene. With 2 bases clipped from V and 3 bases from J, the junction kept 7 bases outside the gene matches. The CDR3 is CASSESMASGSYEQYF. In DNA form, the CDR3 reads TGTGCCAGCAGTGAAAGCATGGCTAGCGGGAGCTACGAGCAGTACTTC.

The V gene is TRBV10-3, the J gene TRBJ2-7; D uncertain. The germline V gene encodes CDR1 ENHRY and CDR2 SYGVKD. This CDR3 spans 12 amino acids. V lost 3 bases and J lost 2, with 5 bases in between. In DNA, the CDR3 is TGTGCCATCAGTGACGACACCTACGAGCAGTACTTC. It specifies CAISDDTYEQYF.

This sequence joins TRBV25-1 and TRBJ2-4; the D is unclear. Germline V CDR1 and CDR2: MGHDK, SYGVNS. Trimming removed 1 base from V and 0 bases from J, with 4 bases in between. CDR3 length equals 14 residues. CDR3 loop: CASSESVAKNIQYF. CDR3 DNA sequence: TGTGCCAGCAGTGAATCTGTAGCCAAAAACATTCAGTACTTC.

The chain couples TRBV4-1 to TRBJ2-3; D is unresolved. CDR1 is MGHRA and CDR2 is YSYEKL in the germline V gene. Trimming removed 2 bases at V and 4 bases at J, with 13 bases between. The CDR3 has 15 residues. The CDR3: CASSQRADGADTQYF. The CDR3, as DNA: TGCGCCAGCAGCCAACGGGCGGATGGGGCAGATACGCAGTATTTT.

The chain recombines TRBV5-1 with TRBJ1-5, with D possibly TRBD1 on 5 matching bases. Per germline, CDR1 SGHRS and CDR2 YFSETQ. Trimming took 2 bases from V and 3 from J, leaving 12 bases between them. The CDR3 runs 15 residues. CDR3 DNA sequence: TGCGCCAGCAGCTTAGGGACCTATGACAATCAGCCCCAGCATTTT. Its protein product is CASSLGTYDNQPQHF.

The V and J genes are TRBV18 and TRBJ1-2, with a weak D call TRBD1 (6 bases). Germline V lookup: CDR1 KGHSH, CDR2 LQKENI. The CDR3 spans 17 residues. Trimming pared 4 bases from V and 4 bases from J, leaving 22 bases between. CDR3 sequence: CASSQADGRTVGYGYTF. The DNA for the CDR3 is TGTGCCAGCTCACAGGCGGATGGGCGGACAGTGGGCTATGGCTACACCTTC.

In nucleotides, the CDR3 is TGTGCCTGGAGTCCTCCGGGACTATTCACCGGGGAGCTGTTTTTT. Translating it yields CAWSPPGLFTGELFF. V usage is TRBV30 and J usage is TRBJ2-2; TRBD2 matches at 7 bases. CDR1 and CDR2 (germline): GTSNPN, SVGIG (reference sequence). The CDR3 runs 15 residues. V trimming: 2 bases; J trimming: 4 bases; junction bases outside the gene matches: 7.

This chain joins TRBV15 and TRBJ2-7; 14 bases agree with TRBD2. Germline assignment: CDR1 LNHNV and CDR2 YYDKDF (reference sequence). The CDR3 length is 17 residues. Trimming cost V 2 bases and J 2 bases; bases outside gene matches: 5. The CDR3 here is CATSRSGTSGGPYEQYF. DNA of the CDR3: TGTGCCACCAGCAGATCCGGGACTAGCGGGGGCCCCTACGAGCAGTACTTC. Full variable domain (remainder filled in from reference TRBV15 and TRBJ2-7): DAMVIQNPRYQVTQFGKPVTLSCSQTLNHNVMYWYQQKSSQAPKLLFHYYDKDFNNEADTPDNFQSRRPNTSFCFLDIRSPGLGDTAMYLCATSRSGTSGGPYEQYFGPGTRLTVT.

The rearrangement links TRBV3-1 (or the pseudogene TRBV3-2) to TRBJ2-3, with D possibly TRBD1 on 5 matching bases. Germline CDR1 and CDR2: LGHDT and YNNKEL (reference sequence). V dropped 1 base and J dropped 5 bases, with 7 bases sitting between them. This CDR3 has 13 amino acids. CDR3 bases: TGTGCCAGCAGCCAAGCCGGACAAGATACGCAGTATTTT. Its translation is CASSQAGQDTQYF.

CDR3 in DNA: TGTGCCAGCAGCTTGACCTGGTTGAAGGGCTCTGGAAACACCATATATTTT. Its translation is CASSLTWLKGSGNTIYF. The rearrangement uses TRBV11-2 and TRBJ1-3, with D unresolved. CDR3 length: 17 amino acids. Germline assignment: CDR1 SGHAT and CDR2 FQNNGV. The V end lost 3 bases, the J end lost 0 bases, and 15 bases lay between the germline ends.

The V call is TRBV28, the J call TRBJ2-1; D is uncertain. Germline V gene lookup returns CDR1 MDHEN and CDR2 SYDVKM. Trimming removed 5 bases at V and 5 bases at J, with 13 bases between. This CDR3 is built from 14 residues. CDR3 sequence: CASSPPGWNNEQFF. The DNA for the CDR3 is TGTGCCAGCAGTCCTCCGGGCTGGAACAATGAGCAGTTCTTC.